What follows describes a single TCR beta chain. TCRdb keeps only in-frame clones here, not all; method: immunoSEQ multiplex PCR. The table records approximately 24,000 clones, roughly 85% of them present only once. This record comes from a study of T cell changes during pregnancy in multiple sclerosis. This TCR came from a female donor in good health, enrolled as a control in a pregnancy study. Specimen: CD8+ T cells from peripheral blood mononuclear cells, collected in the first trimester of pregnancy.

This CDR3 is CASSDGLASLEQYF. The DNA for the CDR3 is TGTGCCAGCAGTGATGGACTAGCGTCCCTCGAGCAGTACTTC. The chain combines TRBV2 with TRBJ2-7; 9 bases align to TRBD2. Trimming cost V 3 bases and J 6 bases; bases outside gene matches: 6. The CDR3 is 14 residues long. CDR1 SNHLY and CDR2 FYNNEI come from the germline V gene. Combining the CDR3 with reference TRBV2 and TRBJ2-7 gives the whole variable domain EPEVTQTPSHQVTQMGQEVILRCVPISNHLYFYWYRQILGQKVEFLVSFYNNEISEKSEIFDDQFSVERPDGSNFTLKIRSTKLEDSAMYFCASSDGLASLEQYFGPGTRLTVT.